This entry lists 14 T cell receptor beta chains sequenced from one sample in a study of blood T cell repertoires in COVID-19. The repertoire was sequenced with immunoSEQ multiplex PCR; TCRdb's copy has only in-frame clones and lacks some. The data contain roughly 250,000 clones, 85% to 90% of them seen just once; the ten biggest clones take up around 3.5%. Sequenced input: peripheral blood. The receptor source for this set is a woman aged 40-49 years with acute or convalescent COVID-19.

This rearrangement joins TRBV19 to TRBJ1-5; D might be TRBD1 (6 bases). Trimming took off 9 bases at V and 2 bases at J, with 17 bases between the two ends. In germline, CDR1 is LNHDA, CDR2 SQIVND (reference sequence). The CDR3 contains 15 residues. The chain's CDR3 is CASKGGGWGNQPQHF. CDR3 DNA: TGTGCCAGCAAGGGCGGGGGCTGGGGCAATCAGCCCCAGCATTTT.

The chain carries TRBV6-5 and TRBJ1-5; D remains unclear. Germline V gene sequence: CDR1 MNHEY, CDR2 SVGAGI. V was shortened by 6 bases and J by 5 bases, with 14 bases between the two germline ends. The CDR3 has 14 residues. Written as DNA, the CDR3 is TGTGCCAGCAGCCTTGGTGAGGTTTATCAGCCCCAGCATTTT. It codes for CASSLGEVYQPQHF.

Points on this clone: Other DNA sequences of this sample code for an identical CDR3. The chain has TRBV5-1 and TRBJ1-1; D is uncertain. V lost 2 bases, J lost 1 base, and 6 bases lay in between. This CDR3 has 13 residues. Germline V lookup: CDR1 SGHRS, CDR2 YFSETQ. The CDR3 here is CASSLTANTEAFF. DNA for the CDR3: TGCGCCAGCAGCTTAACAGCGAACACTGAAGCTTTCTTT.

This clone was counted many times. In the same sample, other DNA sequences code for this CDR3. This sequence joins TRBV3-1 (or the pseudogene TRBV3-2) and TRBJ1-1; the D is unclear. The germline V and J ends were trimmed by 0 bases and 5 bases, with 7 bases remaining between them. This CDR3 is built from 13 residues. Germline V gives CDR1 LGHDT, CDR2 YNNKEL (reference sequence). The CDR3 DNA sequence: TGTGCCAGCAGCCAAGAGGGAGGTACTGAAGCTTTCTTT. This sequence encodes CASSQEGGTEAFF.

V is TRBV5-1 and J is TRBJ1-5; TRBD1 matches 9 bases. CDR1 is SGHRS, CDR2 YFSETQ, per germline. The CDR3 is made up of 14 amino acids. Trimming cost V 4 bases and J 6 bases; bases outside gene matches: 5. The CDR3 bases are TGCGCCAGCAGCCCCGGGACAGGGCGTCAGCCCCAGCATTTT. Translated, it gives CASSPGTGRQPQHF.

This chain links TRBV5-1 with TRBJ1-2, with 8 bases aligning to TRBD1. The CDR3 is 15 residues long. Looked up from germline, CDR1 is SGHRS and CDR2 is YFSETQ. The junction had 6 bases not matched to a gene; V was cut back by 0 bases and J by 5 bases. The CDR3 nucleotides read TGCGCCAGCAGCTTGGGAACCACAGGGGGGTATGGCTACACCTTC. Translation: CASSLGTTGGYGYTF.

The chain couples TRBV2 to TRBJ2-1, with 8 bases aligning to TRBD2. CDR1 is SNHLY and CDR2 is FYNNEI in the germline V gene. There are 12 residues in the CDR3. The trim removed 7 bases at V and 8 bases at J, leaving 4 bases unmatched. CDR3 protein: CASTGGIDEQFF. The CDR3 nucleotides are TGTGCCAGCACGGGAGGGATCGATGAGCAGTTCTTC.

The chain recombines TRBV6-5 with TRBJ1-6, with 8 bases fitting TRBD1. The junction had 6 bases not matched to a gene; V was cut back by 2 bases and J by 9 bases. The V gene's germline CDR1 is MNHEY and CDR2 SVGAGI. The CDR3 sequence is 15 residues long. The CDR3 sequence: CASSYRRGRGSPLHF. CDR3 bases: TGTGCCAGCAGTTACCGCAGGGGGCGGGGTTCACCCCTCCACTTT.

V and J are TRBV30 and TRBJ1-4; 8 bases are a match to TRBD1. V shed 0 bases, J shed 7 bases, and the junction held 10 bases outside the gene matches. Germline CDR1 and CDR2: GTSNPN and SVGIG (reference sequence). The CDR3 has 16 amino acids. The CDR3 protein is CAWSVRSGTGPEKLFF. CDR3 DNA sequence: TGTGCCTGGAGTGTCCGCTCCGGGACAGGACCTGAAAAACTGTTTTTT.

The chain is built from TRBV20-1 and TRBJ1-2; D unresolved. The CDR3 totals 12 residues. Trimming took off 3 bases at V and 2 bases at J, with 7 bases between the two ends. CDR1 is DFQATT and CDR2 is SNEGSKA in the germline V gene (reference sequence). The DNA of the CDR3 is TGCAGTGCTAGTAGAAGCAACTATGGCTACACCTTC. Translated: CSASRSNYGYTF.

The rearrangement joins TRBV27 to TRBJ1-1; 8 nucleotides line up with TRBD1. Per the germline V gene, CDR1 is MNHEY and CDR2 is SMNVEV (reference sequence). There are 13 residues in the CDR3. Unmatched junction bases numbered 1, after V lost 6 bases and J lost 1 base. CDR3: CASRGQGNTEAFF. The CDR3 region has the DNA TGTGCCAGCAGAGGACAGGGGAACACTGAAGCTTTCTTT.

The V and J genes are TRBV19 and TRBJ1-2; TRBD1 matches 10 bases. The CDR3 sequence is 15 residues long. Germline CDR1 is LNHDA and CDR2 is SQIVND (reference sequence). The J segment lost 4 bases and the V segment lost 5 bases, leaving 7 bases of the junction unmatched. CDR3 nucleotides: TGTGCCAGTAGTTTCCGAGACAGGGGGCTCTATGGCTACACCTTC. Amino acids: CASSFRDRGLYGYTF. The full variable domain, completed using reference TRBV19 and TRBJ1-2, is DGGITQSPKYLFRKEGQNVTLSCEQNLNHDAMYWYRQDPGQGLRLIYYSQIVNDFQKGDIAEGYSVSREKKESFPLTVTSAQKNPTAFYLCASSFRDRGLYGYTFGSGTRLTVV.

This chain uses TRBV13 with TRBJ2-2; D perhaps matches TRBD1 (6 bases). CDR1 and CDR2 from the germline V gene are PRHDT and FYEKMQ (reference sequence). The CDR3 sequence is 16 residues long. Trimming stripped 5 bases from V and 1 base from J, with 14 bases between. The CDR3 is CASSPMTGVNTGELFF. CDR3 in DNA: TGTGCCAGCAGCCCCATGACAGGAGTGAACACCGGGGAGCTGTTTTTT.

The rearrangement joins TRBV19 to TRBJ2-5; TRBD1 might be the D (6 bases). Germline V CDR1 and CDR2: LNHDA, SQIVND (reference sequence). The CDR3 covers 17 residues. V was trimmed by 3 bases and J by 5 bases, leaving 22 bases between them. The CDR3 bases are TGTGCCAGTAGTATGGATTTGGTCGGGCAGGGGCTGGAGACCCAGTACTTC. Residues: CASSMDLVGQGLETQYF.